A selection of T cell receptor beta chains follows, all from one sample in a study of blood T cell repertoires in COVID-19. Method: immunoSEQ multiplex PCR; TCRdb's copy keeps in-frame clones and lacks some. The table shows fewer than 250,000 clones, with 65% to 90% occurring only once. What was sequenced was PBMCs or T cells enriched from blood (not recorded which). These receptors all stem from a middle-aged woman with acute COVID-19. Each CDR3 is given with its conserved first and last residue. The order of the fields is V gene, J gene, D gene, clone size, CDR3 DNA, CDR3 protein. A D gene is named only where the DNA matches it firmly. Rows may omit the clone size; those that give it use once, few, many or a size class.

v_gene: TRBV15
j_gene: TRBJ1-1
d_gene: TRBD1
abundance: NA
CDR3nt: TGTGCCACCATATCCTCGGACAGGGGGGGGAACACTGAAGCTTTCTTT
CDR3aa: CATISSDRGGNTEAFF

v_gene: TRBV27
j_gene: TRBJ1-5
d_gene: NA
abundance: NA
CDR3nt: TGTGCCAGCAGTTTATCGGCAAATCAGCCCCAGCATTTT
CDR3aa: CASSLSANQPQHF

v_gene: TRBV24-1
j_gene: TRBJ2-3
d_gene: TRBD2
abundance: NA
CDR3nt: TGTGCCACCAGTGGCCTCTACGCGGGAGGCCCTAGAGATACGCAGTATTTT
CDR3aa: CATSGLYAGGPRDTQYF

v_gene: TRBV29-1
j_gene: TRBJ2-5
d_gene: TRBD2
abundance: once
CDR3nt: TGCAGCGTTCCAGCTGGGGTAGCGGGCGAGACCCAGTACTTC
CDR3aa: CSVPAGVAGETQYF

v_gene: TRBV7-6
j_gene: TRBJ1-1
d_gene: TRBD1
abundance: NA
CDR3nt: TGTGCCAGCAGCTCGACCAGGGACAGGGCCAACACTGAAGCTTTCTTT
CDR3aa: CASSSTRDRANTEAFF

v_gene: TRBV24-1
j_gene: TRBJ2-1
d_gene: NA
abundance: NA
CDR3nt: TGTGCCACCAGTGATTTTCGCGGATACAATGAGCAGTTCTTC
CDR3aa: CATSDFRGYNEQFF

v_gene: TRBV5-1
j_gene: TRBJ2-1
d_gene: TRBD1
abundance: NA
CDR3nt: TGCGCCAGCAGCCTCATGGACAGGGCTGGCGATGAGCAGTTCTTC
CDR3aa: CASSLMDRAGDEQFF

v_gene: TRBV9
j_gene: TRBJ1-1
d_gene: NA
abundance: NA
CDR3nt: TGTGCCAGCAGCCGCGAACAGGGGAACACTGAAGCTTTCTTT
CDR3aa: CASSREQGNTEAFF

v_gene: TRBV6-5
j_gene: TRBJ1-4
d_gene: NA
abundance: NA
CDR3nt: TGTGCCAGCAGCCGGGGGGTGGATGAAAAACTGTTTTTT
CDR3aa: CASSRGVDEKLFF

v_gene: TRBV6-5
j_gene: TRBJ2-7
d_gene: TRBD2
abundance: NA
CDR3nt: TGTGCCAGCAGGAGAGAGGCTAGCGGGCTCTACGAGCAGTACTTC
CDR3aa: CASRREASGLYEQYF

v_gene: TRBV24-1
j_gene: TRBJ1-4
d_gene: NA
abundance: once
CDR3nt: TGTGCCACCAGTGATTTGCAGGTTGAAAAACTGTTTTTT
CDR3aa: CATSDLQVEKLFF

v_gene: TRBV20-1
j_gene: TRBJ2-3
d_gene: NA
abundance: NA
CDR3nt: TGCAGTGCTAGTCCCACCAGGGGCGCACGGGGAGATACGCAGTATTTT
CDR3aa: CSASPTRGARGDTQYF

v_gene: TRBV12-3/TRBV12-4
j_gene: TRBJ1-2
d_gene: NA
abundance: NA
CDR3nt: TGTGCCAGCAGTTTAGGCCCAGGGGCTACGGCCTTC
CDR3aa: CASSLGPGATAF

v_gene: TRBV7-9
j_gene: TRBJ2-7
d_gene: TRBD2
abundance: NA
CDR3nt: TGTGCCAGCAGCTCTCCGGGACTAGCCACCTACGAGCAGTACTTC
CDR3aa: CASSSPGLATYEQYF

v_gene: TRBV29-1
j_gene: TRBJ2-1
d_gene: TRBD2
abundance: NA
CDR3nt: TGCAGCGTTCTAGCGGGACGAATATACAATGAGCAGTTCTTC
CDR3aa: CSVLAGRIYNEQFF

v_gene: TRBV3-1/TRBV3-2
j_gene: TRBJ1-1
d_gene: NA
abundance: NA
CDR3nt: TGTGCCAGCAGCCAAGGAAGTGTGGCCGAAGCTTTCTTT
CDR3aa: CASSQGSVAEAFF

v_gene: TRBV11-2
j_gene: TRBJ2-7
d_gene: NA
abundance: NA
CDR3nt: TGTGCCAGCAGCTTATACAATGGGCTCGAGCAGTACTTC
CDR3aa: CASSLYNGLEQYF

v_gene: TRBV7-8
j_gene: TRBJ2-7
d_gene: NA
abundance: once
CDR3nt: TGTGCCAGCAGGCGGGACCCAAACGCGCTCGAGCAGTACTTC
CDR3aa: CASRRDPNALEQYF

v_gene: TRBV27
j_gene: TRBJ2-5
d_gene: TRBD2
abundance: NA
CDR3nt: TGTGCCAGCAGTTCGCCGACTAGCGGGAGGGCGGGGGAGACCCAGTACTTC
CDR3aa: CASSSPTSGRAGETQYF

v_gene: TRBV11-3
j_gene: TRBJ2-1
d_gene: TRBD2
abundance: NA
CDR3nt: TGTGCCAGCAGACCCGGGACTAGCGTCGGGGAGCAGTTCTTC
CDR3aa: CASRPGTSVGEQFF

v_gene: TRBV6-1
j_gene: TRBJ1-2
d_gene: TRBD1
abundance: NA
CDR3nt: TGTGCCAGCAGTGCAGCCGGGACAGGTACTTACTATGGCTACACCTTC
CDR3aa: CASSAAGTGTYYGYTF

v_gene: TRBV11-2
j_gene: TRBJ1-1
d_gene: NA
abundance: NA
CDR3nt: TGTGCCAGCAGCTCAATGTTGGGAGGTGAAGCTTTCTTT
CDR3aa: CASSSMLGGEAFF

v_gene: TRBV9
j_gene: TRBJ2-7
d_gene: TRBD2
abundance: NA
CDR3nt: TGTGCCAGCAGCGGGCGGGAGGGCCCCTACGAGCAGTACTTC
CDR3aa: CASSGREGPYEQYF

v_gene: TRBV5-6
j_gene: TRBJ2-1
d_gene: NA
abundance: NA
CDR3nt: TGTGCCAGCAGCTTGACCCTCGGGTATGAGCAGTTCTTC
CDR3aa: CASSLTLGYEQFF